This paragraph reports one T cell receptor beta chain. Its antigen remains unknown. Random hexamers primed reverse transcription of roughly 0.5 to 1 ug RNA. Multiplex immunoSEQ PCR targeted 54 Vbeta and 13 Jbeta TCR beta segments. TCRdb reanalysed the immunoSEQ multiplex PCR reads using MiXCR and keeps one entry per CDR3 protein. The data hold around 280,000 distinct CDR3 sequences, with around 83% observed a single time. The CDR3 is 17 residues long. V lost 4 bases and J 4 bases, leaving 22 bases between the germline ends. Germline values: CDR1 MGHDK, CDR2 SYGVNS. This entry is derived from a study of CD8 T cells in Susac syndrome. Points from the study as a whole: As the study acknowledged, the number of individuals who were part of its TCR sequencing and HLA analysis was relatively small.

This receptor was taken from a human donor with multiple sclerosis. Material: CD8+ T cells from PBMCs. The rearrangement uses TRBV25-1 and TRBJ1-2, with D perhaps matching TRBD1 (5 bases). The CDR3: CASSGIERDLITYGYTF. The CDR3 nucleotides read TGTGCCAGCAGTGGGATTGAGAGGGACCTTATCACCTATGGCTACACCTTC.